The entry that follows covers one TCR beta chain sequence. There is no known antigen for this receptor. An end of the junction does not agree with germline; a read error may underlie this. In light of the paper, this sample's time point label describes: sample taken at primary tumor resection. Whole RNA extracted from tumor and nontumor lung tissue, or from cryopreserved PBMC samples, was used for TCR sequencing without cell sorting. Donors were around 71 patients with early-stage, untreated non-small cell lung cancer from the lung TRACERx cohort. Patients were selected for TCR sequencing only if sufficient RNA was available from at least two tumor regions. Libraries came from 5' RACE. Data came from a NextSeq 500. To allow correction of PCR and sequencing errors, the TCR library protocol tagged every TCR cDNA molecule with a unique molecular identifier. The authors' analysis ran thus. TCR identification, UMI-based error correction and CDR3 extraction were all carried out with Decombinator tools. TCRs above a frequency of 2 per 1,000, corresponding to the top 1% of the tumor frequency distribution, were defined as expanded. Each repertoire was subsampled 100 times to 5,000 TCRs, after which Renyi diversity was computed with the R vegan package. To build CDR3 similarity networks, amino acid triplet string-kernel similarity was used, and CDR3s were connected when their pairwise similarity was above 0.82. TCRdb itself trimmed the public reads at Q25 with fastp, ran MiXCR and retained productive beta chains. Every CDR3 protein is listed once, alongside the most common genes and DNA of its rows. What appears here as the V and J calls and clone size reflects TCRdb's work, not the paper's. The sample table holds roughly 70,000 distinct CDR3 sequences, of which about an eighth were seen once. About 7.1% of the sample is taken by the ten largest.

This sample is part of a study of spatial heterogeneity in lung cancer (dated by TCRdb to between 2017 and 2020). In the study overall: Beta-chain transcripts were consistently detected in greater numbers than alpha-chain transcripts, which likely reflects a higher abundance of beta-chain transcripts. At surgery, 200 or so tumor regions, around 64 matched nontumor lung samples and 56 PBMC samples were TCR-sequenced for both alpha and beta chains. In the raw uncorrected reads, each unique combination of TCR and UMI appeared more than ten times on average. In non-small cell lung cancer, the study made a quantitative comparison of TCR alpha and beta repertoires among multiple tumor regions, matched nontumor lung and blood. TCR repertoire features were related to nonsynonymous mutation counts determined by whole-exome sequencing of tumor tissue. Broader findings and caveats from the paper: Ubiquitous expanded tumor TCRs were found in blood more often at tumor resection than at routine follow-up. Additional single-cell paired TCR alpha and beta sequencing was considered necessary to confirm, at a functional level, the hypothesis that regional TCRs recognize regional mutations.

There are 16 amino acids in the CDR3, from cysteine to phenylalanine inclusive. The only DNA kept is the CDR3, 48 bases in frame from the first base. The sequence was collected from a male donor with early-stage non-small cell lung cancer. Here the sequenced sample was PBMCs, taken at surgery. Recombination linked TRBV12-3 or TRBV12-4 to TRBJ2-1; TRBD1 might be the D gene, on 7 matching bases. The CDR3 in this case is CASSSQGGSSYNEQLF. The DNA sequence is TGTGCCAGCAGTAGCCAGGGGGGTAGCTCCTACAATGAGCAGCTCTTC.